Each of the 18 T cell receptor beta chains below was sequenced from the same sample in a study of T cells in Graves' hyperthyroidism and ophthalmopathy. TCR beta CDR3 regions were amplified from RNA transcripts. HTBI primers drove first-round RT-PCR of the TCR CDR3. Via MiXCR, TCRdb re-called the multiplex PCR reads, giving one row per CDR3 protein. This sample has roughly 800,000 distinct CDR3 sequences, with 35% to 40% found just once. Input material: blood. The source of these receptors is a man aged 18 to 29 with Graves' hyperthyroidism.

The V call is TRBV20-1, the J call TRBJ1-3; D may be TRBD1 (5 bases). The germline CDR1 and CDR2 sequences are DFQATT and SNEGSKA (reference sequence). Between the trimmed V and J ends, which lost 0 bases and 2 bases, there was a span of 14 bases. The CDR3 consists of 16 residues. CDR3 in DNA: TGCAGTGCTAGAGACTCAGTCAAGGGGCCTGGAAACACCATATATTTT. Translated, it gives CSARDSVKGPGNTIYF.

This rearrangement joins TRBV20-1 to TRBJ2-5, with 14 bases matching TRBD2. The CDR3 consists of 15 residues. The junction had 7 bases not matched to a gene; V was cut back by 5 bases and J by 5 bases. Germline V gene data show CDR1 as DFQATT and CDR2 as SNEGSKA (reference sequence). CDR3 sequence: CSAGLAGGGRETQYF. In nucleotides, the CDR3 is TGCAGTGCTGGACTAGCGGGAGGAGGGAGGGAGACCCAGTACTTC.

The gene calls are TRBV9 and TRBJ1-1; no firm D call. The V end was cut by 0 bases, the J end by 4 bases, with 7 bases between. CDR3 length: 13 residues. Germline lookup yields CDR1 SGDLS and CDR2 YYNGEE. This CDR3 is CASSVDQSTEAFF. CDR3 sequence (DNA): TGTGCCAGCAGCGTAGATCAGAGCACTGAAGCTTTCTTT.

A few counts support this clonotype. V gene TRBV24-1 combines with J gene TRBJ2-3, with 8 bases lining up with TRBD2. Germline-derived CDR1 and CDR2 are KGHDR and SFDVKD. The CDR3 is made up of 14 amino acids. Trimming cost V 3 bases and J 6 bases; bases outside gene matches: 4. The CDR3 region has the DNA TGTGCCACCAGTGATGGGACTAGTATCGATACGCAGTATTTT. As protein: CATSDGTSIDTQYF.

This chain joins TRBV12-3 or TRBV12-4 and TRBJ2-7, with 8 positions matching TRBD1. The CDR3 has 13 residues. The V gene end was trimmed by 9 bases and the J gene end by 5 bases; junction bases not matched to a gene: 9. CDR3 region: CASQGAKIHEQYF. Here the CDR3 DNA reads TGTGCCAGTCAGGGGGCGAAGATCCACGAGCAGTACTTC.

This clonotype was counted a single time. V usage is TRBV7-3 and J usage is TRBJ1-1, with 11 positions matching TRBD1. In germline, CDR1 is SGHTA, CDR2 FQGTGA. V shed 4 bases, J shed 1 base, and the junction held 5 bases outside the gene matches. The CDR3 is 16 amino acids. The CDR3 DNA is TGTGCCAGCAGCTCCACTGGACAGGGGGCGAACACTGAAGCTTTCTTT. It yields the protein CASSSTGQGANTEAFF.

J is TRBJ2-7 and V is TRBV5-1; TRBD1 matches 8 bases. Trimming took 5 bases from V and 6 from J; bases not matched to a gene: 10. Per germline, CDR1 SGHRS and CDR2 YFSETQ. This CDR3 region has 14 residues. DNA of the CDR3: TGCGCCAGCAGAATATCCAGGGGGCTGGGCGAGCAGTACTTC. Translating gives CASRISRGLGEQYF.

This clonotype was seen many times. This sequence joins TRBV7-9 and TRBJ1-1, with D perhaps matching TRBD1 (6 bases). Germline V gene data show CDR1 as SEHNR and CDR2 as FQNEAQ (reference sequence). Between the trimmed V and J ends, which lost 5 bases and 1 base, there was a span of 14 bases. The CDR3 has 15 residues. The CDR3 nucleotides are TGTGCCAGCAGCCCTGCGACGGGACAGAACACTGAAGCTTTCTTT. Protein: CASSPATGQNTEAFF. Looking up the rest from reference TRBV7-9 and TRBJ1-1 gives the full variable domain: DTGVSQNPRHKITKRGQNVTFRCDPISEHNRLYWYRQTLGQGPEFLTYFQNEAQLEKSRLLSDRFSAERPKGSFSTLEIQRTEQGDSAMYLCASSPATGQNTEAFFGQGTRLTVV.

CDR3 residues: CASSYRTWDTAEAFF. CDR3 in DNA: TGTGCCAGCAGTTATCGGACTTGGGACACGGCTGAAGCTTTCTTT. The gene calls are TRBV25-1 and TRBJ1-1, with D maybe TRBD1 (6 bases). Germline V gene lookup returns CDR1 MGHDK and CDR2 SYGVNS. The CDR3 sequence is 15 residues long. With 5 bases removed from V and 6 bases from J, the gap between germline ends came to 19 bases.

This clonotype occurred a few times. The chain is built from TRBV9 and TRBJ1-2, with D possibly matching TRBD1 (5 bases). Deletions cut 6 bases from V and 6 bases from J, with 24 bases between. The CDR3 contains 16 residues. Germline lookup yields CDR1 SGDLS and CDR2 YYNGEE. CDR3: CASTPRAGQGLNGYTF. DNA for the CDR3: TGTGCCAGCACCCCGAGAGCCGGACAAGGATTGAATGGCTACACCTTC.

As regards this clonotype: Relative to the germline gene, one junction end is altered; a read error may explain this. This chain uses TRBV19 with TRBJ1-1; D perhaps matches TRBD1 (6 bases). CDR1 and CDR2 (germline): LNHDA, SQIVND (reference sequence). This CDR3 has 13 residues. The CDR3 DNA sequence: TGTGCCAGTAGTATGCACAGGGCCACTGAAGCTCTCTTT. Its translation: CASSMHRATEALF.

The chain employs TRBV7-8 and TRBJ2-2, with 10 bases lining up with TRBD1. The CDR3 length is 19 residues. V was pared by 5 bases and J by 6 bases, with 18 bases of the junction left unmatched. Germline V gene sequence: CDR1 SGHVS, CDR2 FQNEAQ. The chain's CDR3 is CASSHQGDRGPQSAGELFF. The CDR3 nucleotides are TGTGCCAGCAGCCACCAGGGTGACAGGGGGCCGCAAAGTGCCGGGGAGCTGTTTTTT.

The chain couples TRBV11-2 to TRBJ2-5; 8 nucleotides match TRBD2. V was clipped by 9 bases and J by 4 bases; unmatched bases: 13. The CDR3 consists of 15 residues. CDR1 SGHAT and CDR2 FQNNGV come from the germline V gene. The CDR3 DNA is TGTGCCAGTAGTATACCCCGGGAGGGAAGAGAGACCCAGTACTTC. Translating it yields CASSIPREGRETQYF.

This chain connects TRBV27 to TRBJ2-5; D is unclear. The length of the CDR3 is 14 residues. Trimming removed 5 bases at V and 1 base at J, with 11 bases between. Germline CDR1 MNHEY, CDR2 SMNVEV (reference sequence). This CDR3 reads CASSPLRTQETQYF. CDR3 in DNA: TGTGCCAGCAGTCCGTTGCGGACCCAAGAGACCCAGTACTTC.

This clonotype was detected only a few times. This chain joins TRBV14 and TRBJ1-2; D perhaps matches TRBD1 (6 bases). The CDR3 runs 16 residues. Germline V gene data show CDR1 as SGHDN and CDR2 as FVKESK. The V end lost 1 base, the J end lost 4 bases, and 16 bases lay between the germline ends. The CDR3 loop reads CASSQVAGVPIYGYTF. In DNA form, the CDR3 reads TGTGCCAGCAGCCAAGTTGCAGGGGTCCCTATCTATGGCTACACCTTC.

V usage is TRBV5-8 and J usage is TRBJ2-2; the D is unclear. V gave up 0 bases and J gave up 6 bases, with 9 bases separating them. Germline-derived CDR1 and CDR2 are SGHTS and YDEGEE. CDR3 length equals 14 residues. The CDR3 spells CASSLGPGAGELFF. The CDR3 DNA reads as TGTGCCAGCAGCTTGGGCCCCGGCGCCGGGGAGCTGTTTTTT.

This clonotype came up a few times. At one end the junction does not follow the germline gene, possibly because of a read error. The rearrangement links TRBV7-2 to TRBJ2-7; no firm D call. The CDR3 has 13 residues. Germline lookup yields CDR1 SGHTA and CDR2 FQGNSA. The CDR3 protein is CASSQDAGPEQYF. The DNA of the CDR3 is TGCGCCAGCAGCCAAGACGCCGGGCCCGAGCAGTACTTC.

The DNA for the CDR3 is TGCAGTGCTAGAGATATCGAGGGCGGGTTGAGCACTGAAGCTTTCTTT. This encodes CSARDIEGGLSTEAFF. The chain links TRBV20-1 to TRBJ1-1; D is ambiguous. Germline assignment: CDR1 DFQATT and CDR2 SNEGSKA (reference sequence). The CDR3 runs to 16 residues. Trimming took off 0 bases at V and 4 bases at J, with 18 bases between the two ends.